This TCR beta chain comes out of a study of cytomegalovirus exposure and HLA in healthy donors. Between the trimmed V and J ends, which lost 0 bases and 6 bases, there was a span of 13 bases. This CDR3 comprises 15 residues. Looked up from germline, CDR1 is SGHNT and CDR2 is YYREEE (reference sequence). PCR involved 60 Vbeta and 13 Jbeta primers. Measured with immunoSEQ multiplex PCR; TCRdb has only the in-frame clones, and not every one. The sample shows 300,000 or so clones, approximately 84% of them seen only once. The clonotype was recovered from a woman in her thirties or forties in good health and CMV-seropositive. J is TRBJ2-1 and V is TRBV5-4; a possible D gene is TRBD2 (6 bases). The sequencing sample was made of PBMCs. The CDR3 nucleotides read TGTGCCAGCAGCTTGGCTGGGACTGGACTCAATGAGCAGTTCTTC. As protein: CASSLAGTGLNEQFF. The entire variable domain, with the rest obtained from reference TRBV5-4 and TRBJ2-1, is as follows: ETGVTQSPTHLIKTRGQQVTLRCSSQSGHNTVSWYQQALGQGPQFIFQYYREEENGRGNFPPRFSGLQFPNYSSELNVNALELDDSALYLCASSLAGTGLNEQFFGPGTRLTVL.